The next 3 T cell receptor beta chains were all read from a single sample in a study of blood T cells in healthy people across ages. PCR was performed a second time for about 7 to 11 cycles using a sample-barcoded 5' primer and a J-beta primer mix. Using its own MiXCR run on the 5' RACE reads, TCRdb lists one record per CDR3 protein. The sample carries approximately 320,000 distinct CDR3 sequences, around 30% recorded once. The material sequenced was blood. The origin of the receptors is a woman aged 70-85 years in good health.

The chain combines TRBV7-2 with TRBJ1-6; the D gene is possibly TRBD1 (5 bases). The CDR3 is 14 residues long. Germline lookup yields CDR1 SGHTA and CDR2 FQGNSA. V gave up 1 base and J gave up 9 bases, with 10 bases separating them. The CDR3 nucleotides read TGTGCCAGCAGCTTAGGGGGCAGGAGTTCACCCCTCCACTTT. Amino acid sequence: CASSLGGRSSPLHF. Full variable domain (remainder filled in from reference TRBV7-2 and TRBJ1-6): GAGVSQSPSNKVTEKGKDVELRCDPISGHTALYWYRQSLGQGLEFLIYFQGNSAPDKSGLPSDRFSAERTGGSVSTLTIQRTQQEDSAVYLCASSLGGRSSPLHFGNGTRLTVT.

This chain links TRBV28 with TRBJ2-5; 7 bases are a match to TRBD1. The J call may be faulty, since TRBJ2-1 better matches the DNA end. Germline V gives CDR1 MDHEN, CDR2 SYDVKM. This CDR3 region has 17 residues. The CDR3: CASSLWEARDSTCEQFF. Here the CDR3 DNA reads TGTGCCAGCAGTTTATGGGAGGCTCGGGACAGTACCTGCGAGCAGTTCTTC.

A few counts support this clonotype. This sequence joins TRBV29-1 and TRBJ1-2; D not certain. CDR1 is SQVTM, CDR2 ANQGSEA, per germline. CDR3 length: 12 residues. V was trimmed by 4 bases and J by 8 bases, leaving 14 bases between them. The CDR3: CSVGRTSWGYTF. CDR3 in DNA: TGCAGCGTTGGCCGCACCAGTTGGGGCTACACCTTC.